Below, 21 T cell receptor beta chains from the same sample are listed, as sequenced in a study of PD-1 blockade in classical Hodgkin lymphoma. As for time point: cycle 4 day 1 (C4D1), after five to seven weeks of nivolumab. No patient escaped relapse after autologous stem cell transplantation, and brentuximab vedotin exposure varied. The assay was immunoSEQ multiplex PCR, and TCRdb's table has in-frame clones only and misses some. The table lists tens of thousands of clones, around 80% of them singletons. The sequencing here drew on peripheral blood mononuclear cells (PBMCs), taken before the fourth cycle of nivolumab. These receptors were taken from a human donor with classical Hodgkin lymphoma.

The rearrangement uses TRBV27 and TRBJ2-2; no definite D call. Trimming took off 2 bases at V and 4 bases at J, with 5 bases between the two ends. CDR3 length: 13 residues. Per the germline V gene, CDR1 is MNHEY and CDR2 is SMNVEV (reference sequence). CDR3 sequence (DNA): TGTGCCAGCAGTTTAAAAGGCACCGGGGAGCTGTTTTTT. Protein product: CASSLKGTGELFF.

The chain joins TRBV6-1 to TRBJ2-7; no reliable D call. The germline V gene has CDR1 MNHNS and CDR2 SASEGT. The CDR3 runs to 14 residues. Trimming cost V 0 bases and J 2 bases, with 8 bases left between them. CDR3 residues: CASSEAASAYEQYF. The CDR3 DNA reads TGTGCCAGCAGTGAAGCAGCTTCTGCCTACGAGCAGTACTTC.

The chain joins TRBV10-3 to TRBJ2-2, with D maybe TRBD1 (6 bases). Germline-derived CDR1 and CDR2 are ENHRY and SYGVKD. CDR3 length: 15 residues. V was pared by 5 bases and J by 0 bases, with 10 bases between. The CDR3 DNA sequence: TGTGCCATCAGTCCGACAGGAACGAACACCGGGGAGCTGTTTTTT. Encoded protein: CAISPTGTNTGELFF.

The rearrangement uses TRBV5-5 and TRBJ1-1, with 9 positions matching TRBD1. The CDR3 loop spans 15 amino acids. The trim removed 2 bases at V and 3 bases at J, leaving 5 bases unmatched. The germline V gene has CDR1 SGHKS and CDR2 YYEKEE (reference sequence). CDR3 DNA: TGTGCCAGCAGCTTCTGGGACAGGGTTGACACTGAAGCTTTCTTT. Protein product: CASSFWDRVDTEAFF.

This chain connects TRBV10-3 to TRBJ2-7, with 7 bases aligning to TRBD1. The CDR3 runs 15 residues. Germline V lookup: CDR1 ENHRY, CDR2 SYGVKD. Unmatched junction bases numbered 6, after V lost 2 bases and J lost 2 bases. The CDR3 sequence is CAISEGQAQTYEQYF. As DNA, the CDR3 is TGTGCCATCAGTGAGGGACAGGCACAAACCTACGAGCAGTACTTC.

The chain is built from TRBV7-8 and TRBJ2-7, with D tentatively TRBD2 (5 bases). CDR3 size: 14 residues. CDR1 is SGHVS, CDR2 FQNEAQ, per germline. Trimming pared 5 bases from V and 2 bases from J, leaving 13 bases between. CDR3 nucleotides: TGTGCCAGCAGCCATGGCAGCGGACCCTACGAGCAGTACTTC. Protein: CASSHGSGPYEQYF.

The rearrangement links TRBV19 to TRBJ2-1; D is unresolved. This CDR3 is 16 amino acids long. Between the trimmed V and J ends, which lost 3 bases and 7 bases, there was a span of 19 bases. CDR1 is LNHDA, CDR2 SQIVND, per germline (reference sequence). In DNA, the CDR3 is TGTGCCAGTAGTATTGCGTCGACCTTAGTGGTAAATGAGCAGTTCTTC. Translating it yields CASSIASTLVVNEQFF.

The rearrangement uses TRBV19 and TRBJ2-4, with D possibly TRBD2 on 5 matching bases. Germline lookup yields CDR1 LNHDA and CDR2 SQIVND (reference sequence). Trimming stripped 3 bases from V and 0 bases from J, with 12 bases between. The CDR3 is 16 amino acids. The CDR3 region has the DNA TGTGCCAGTAGTATCTGGACTCCCTTAGCCAAAAACATTCAGTACTTC. This translates into CASSIWTPLAKNIQYF.

The chain recombines TRBV5-1 with TRBJ2-7, with D maybe TRBD2 (5 bases). Germline CDR1 and CDR2: SGHRS and YFSETQ. This CDR3 has 13 residues. V was shortened by 0 bases and J by 6 bases, with 10 bases between the two germline ends. CDR3 in amino acids: CASSLALRGEQYF. The CDR3 nucleotides read TGCGCCAGCAGCTTGGCACTTCGGGGCGAGCAGTACTTC.

The chain couples TRBV5-8 to TRBJ1-4; D gene uncertain. This CDR3 is 13 amino acids long. The germline CDR1 and CDR2 sequences are SGHTS and YDEGEE. Between the trimmed V and J ends, which lost 0 bases and 5 bases, there was a span of 5 bases. CDR3 DNA: TGTGCCAGCAGCTTGGGATCCAATGAAAAACTGTTTTTT. Its protein is CASSLGSNEKLFF. Full variable domain (outside the CDR3, taken from reference TRBV5-8 and TRBJ1-4): EAGVTQSPTHLIKTRGQQATLRCSPISGHTSVYWYQQALGLGLQFLLWYDEGEERNRGNFPPRFSGRQFPNYSSELNVNALELEDSALYLCASSLGSNEKLFFGSGTQLSVL.

There are a few counts of this clone. The V call is TRBV29-1, the J call TRBJ1-1; tentatively, D is TRBD1 (5 bases). The CDR3 contains 14 residues. Germline V gene lookup returns CDR1 SQVTM and CDR2 ANQGSEA. V shed 5 bases and J shed 3 bases, with 16 bases lying between them. For the CDR3, the DNA is TGCAGCGTTCTCCGGGGCTTCTCGGACACTGAAGCTTTCTTT. The encoded protein is CSVLRGFSDTEAFF.

The chain recombines TRBV5-5 with TRBJ1-1, with D unresolved. The germline V and J ends were trimmed by 1 base and 0 bases, with 7 bases remaining between them. CDR1 and CDR2 from the germline V gene are SGHKS and YYEKEE (reference sequence). The CDR3 has 14 amino acids. The CDR3 nucleotides are TGTGCCAGCAGCTTGAGCTTCCTGAACACTGAAGCTTTCTTT. It is translated as CASSLSFLNTEAFF.

This chain links TRBV28 with TRBJ1-5; D gene unclear. CDR1 is MDHEN, CDR2 SYDVKM, per germline. The germline V and J ends were trimmed by 6 bases and 0 bases, with 12 bases remaining between them. This CDR3 region has 15 residues. In nucleotides, the CDR3 is TGTGCCAGCAGCGCATGGGAAAGTAGCAATCAGCCCCAGCATTTT. It translates to CASSAWESSNQPQHF.

The chain combines TRBV28 with TRBJ1-3; 9 bases map to TRBD1. Germline V gene data show CDR1 as MDHEN and CDR2 as SYDVKM. The CDR3 runs to 18 residues. With 5 bases clipped from V and 0 bases from J, the junction kept 11 bases outside the gene matches. The CDR3 region is CASSPSPGQGFSGNTIYF. The CDR3 bases are TGTGCCAGCAGTCCGTCCCCGGGACAGGGTTTCTCTGGAAACACCATATATTTT. The variable domain in full, with the rest retrieved from reference TRBV28 and TRBJ1-3, is DVKVTQSSRYLVKRTGEKVFLECVQDMDHENMFWYRQDPGLGLRLIYFSYDVKMKEKGDIPEGYSVSREKKERFSLILESASTNQTSMYLCASSPSPGQGFSGNTIYFGEGSWLTVV.

This chain links TRBV19 with TRBJ1-1; D unresolved. CDR1 is LNHDA, CDR2 SQIVND, per germline (reference sequence). The germline V and J ends were trimmed by 6 bases and 1 base, with 3 bases remaining between them. This CDR3 has 11 amino acids. The CDR3 region has the DNA TGTGCCAGTAGAAGGAACACTGAAGCTTTCTTT. It specifies CASRRNTEAFF.

V gene TRBV14 combines with J gene TRBJ1-4, with 7 bases aligning to TRBD1. V gave up 4 bases and J gave up 7 bases; unmatched junction bases: 12. CDR3 size: 16 residues. The germline V gene has CDR1 SGHDN and CDR2 FVKESK. The CDR3 reads CASSPVAGTVGEKLFF. DNA for the CDR3: TGTGCCAGCAGCCCCGTCGCCGGGACAGTCGGTGAAAAACTGTTTTTT. Complete variable domain (other parts from reference TRBV14 and TRBJ1-4): EAGVTQFPSHSVIEKGQTVTLRCDPISGHDNLYWYRRVMGKEIKFLLHFVKESKQDESGMPNNRFLAERTGGTYSTLKVQPAELEDSGVYFCASSPVAGTVGEKLFFGSGTQLSVL.

This chain links TRBV27 with TRBJ1-2; 9 bases map to TRBD1. With V trimmed by 4 bases and J by 2 bases, 5 bases remained unmatched. The V gene's germline CDR1 is MNHEY and CDR2 SMNVEV (reference sequence). CDR3 length: 15 residues. CDR3 amino acids: CASSSYTGGNYGYTF. The CDR3 DNA reads as TGTGCCAGCAGTTCGTATACAGGGGGCAACTATGGCTACACCTTC.

The chain couples TRBV29-1 to TRBJ1-1, with D possibly being TRBD1 (5 bases). Per germline, CDR1 SQVTM and CDR2 ANQGSEA. V was pared by 6 bases and J by 3 bases, with 20 bases between. The CDR3 contains 15 residues. The DNA for the CDR3 is TGCAGCGTAGGCTCGGGGTGGGGGGGTCACACTGAAGCTTTCTTT. Translated: CSVGSGWGGHTEAFF.

The chain uses TRBV19 and TRBJ1-1; D not resolved. With 5 bases removed from V and 4 bases from J, the gap between germline ends came to 14 bases. Per the germline V gene, CDR1 is LNHDA and CDR2 is SQIVND (reference sequence). This CDR3 comprises 14 residues. CDR3 in DNA: TGTGCCAGTAGTCTCGTAGGGAGGACCACTGAAGCTTTCTTT. Translation: CASSLVGRTTEAFF.

This clone has a handful of counts. The chain carries TRBV29-1 and TRBJ2-7; D not certain. Germline V gives CDR1 SQVTM, CDR2 ANQGSEA. The CDR3 contains 11 residues. Deletions cut 6 bases from V and 2 bases from J, with 8 bases between. CDR3 sequence reads: CSVPETYEQYF. Here the CDR3 DNA reads TGCAGCGTGCCAGAAACCTACGAGCAGTACTTC.

V is TRBV28 and J is TRBJ1-1, with 9 bases aligning to TRBD1. Germline CDR1 is MDHEN and CDR2 is SYDVKM. This CDR3 spans 13 amino acids. With 4 bases clipped from V and 6 bases from J, the junction kept 3 bases outside the gene matches. The CDR3 DNA follows: TGTGCCAGCAGTTACAGGGGGCCGGCTGAAGCTTTCTTT. It is translated as CASSYRGPAEAFF.